Sequencing of this T cell receptor (beta chain) was carried out in a study of molecular identifiers for immune sequencing clone quantification. Study-wide context: Four of five splits of RNA from roughly 20,000 or 100,000 naive CD8 cells were sequenced in replicates.

This CDR3 has 15 amino acids. Germline CDR1 and CDR2: LGHNA and YSLEER. As CD8+CD4-CCR7+CD45RA+ cells, naive CD8 T cells were sorted. Previously described methods and listed TCR primers produced bulk TCR libraries. TCRdb reanalysed the PCR reads using MiXCR and keeps one entry per CDR3 protein. The sample shows some 320,000 distinct CDR3 sequences, about a fifth of them seen only once. About this clonotype itself: This could be a read error, since a much larger clone is one nucleotide away.

The sample comprised naive CD8+ T cells from blood, with Jurkat cell RNA spiked in. Subset indicated: FACS-sorted CD8+CD4-CCR7+CD45RA+ naive T cells. The TCR comes from a human donor in good health. Some libraries in this study had Jurkat cell RNA spiked in. V and J are TRBV4-3 and TRBJ2-7, with D possibly matching TRBD2 (5 bases). CDR3 coding DNA: TGCGCCAGCGGCCAATTTAAACTAGGGACCTACGAGCAGTACTTC. Its protein product is CASGQFKLGTYEQYF.